This T cell receptor (beta chain) was identified in a study of cytomegalovirus exposure and HLA in healthy donors. Study information: The Caucasian-associated ancestry cluster contained 81% of the 300 to 450 genotyped donors. Overall study results and limits: CMV antigen specificity of a few CMV-associated chains was confirmed in vitro. Across donors, most TCRs were seen rarely, yet some public ones were widespread. The study recorded 150 to 200 TCR beta chains that were cytomegalovirus-associated.

The PCR used 60 Vbeta and 13 Jbeta primers. Measured with immunoSEQ multiplex PCR; TCRdb has only the in-frame clones, and not every one. This table holds under 200,000 clones, about 80% found once. V was pared by 7 bases and J by 6 bases, with 13 bases of the junction left unmatched. CDR1 and CDR2 (germline): SQVTM, ANQGSEA. The CDR3 has 15 amino acids. Concerning this clone: Antigen unknown.

This TCR was sampled from a woman in her forties or fifties in good health and CMV-seronegative. Source material: PBMCs. This chain links TRBV29-1 with TRBJ2-2; 8 bases match TRBD2. CDR3 region: CSANSVAGISGELFF. The CDR3 region has the DNA TGCAGCGCCAATTCTGTAGCGGGAATCTCCGGGGAGCTGTTTTTT.